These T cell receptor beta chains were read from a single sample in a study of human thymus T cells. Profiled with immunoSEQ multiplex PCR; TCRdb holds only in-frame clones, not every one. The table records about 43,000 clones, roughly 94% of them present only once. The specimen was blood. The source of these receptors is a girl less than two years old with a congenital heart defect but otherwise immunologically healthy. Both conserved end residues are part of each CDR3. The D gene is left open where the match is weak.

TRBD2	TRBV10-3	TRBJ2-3	TGTGCCACTGGCCGTACTAGCGGGAGGTCAGATACGCAGTATTTT	CATGRTSGRSDTQYF
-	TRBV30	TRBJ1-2	TGTGCCTGGAGAACATACGGTGGCAGGGGAGGGCGGGGGGCCTATGGCTACACCTTC	CAWRTYGGRGGRGAYGYTF
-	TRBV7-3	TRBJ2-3	TGTGCCAGCAGCTCGGAGGGAGATACGCAGTATTTT	CASSSEGDTQYF
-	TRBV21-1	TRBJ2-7	TGTGCCAGCAGCAAAAAGGGGGCCCTCCCCTACGAGCAGTACTTC	CASSKKGALPYEQYF
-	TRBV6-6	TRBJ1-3	TGTGCCAGCAGGAACGGGAGGGCGAGAAACACCATATATTTT	CASRNGRARNTIYF
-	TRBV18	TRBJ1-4	TGTGCCAGCTCACCACCAGACAACGCCGGAGAAAAACTGTTTTTT	CASSPPDNAGEKLFF
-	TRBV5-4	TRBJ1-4	TGTGCCAGCAGCTTTCGACAACCGAATGAAAAACTGTTTTTT	CASSFRQPNEKLFF
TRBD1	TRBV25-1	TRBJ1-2	TGTGCCACCTGGGACAGCCACTATGGCTACACCTTC	CATWDSHYGYTF
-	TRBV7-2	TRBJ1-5	TGTGCCAGCCGCTTGCAGGGCGTAAGCAATCAGCCCCAGCATTTT	CASRLQGVSNQPQHF
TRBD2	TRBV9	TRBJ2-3	TGTGCCAGCAGCGCGGCTAGCGGGAGGCGAGATACGCAGTATTTT	CASSAASGRRDTQYF